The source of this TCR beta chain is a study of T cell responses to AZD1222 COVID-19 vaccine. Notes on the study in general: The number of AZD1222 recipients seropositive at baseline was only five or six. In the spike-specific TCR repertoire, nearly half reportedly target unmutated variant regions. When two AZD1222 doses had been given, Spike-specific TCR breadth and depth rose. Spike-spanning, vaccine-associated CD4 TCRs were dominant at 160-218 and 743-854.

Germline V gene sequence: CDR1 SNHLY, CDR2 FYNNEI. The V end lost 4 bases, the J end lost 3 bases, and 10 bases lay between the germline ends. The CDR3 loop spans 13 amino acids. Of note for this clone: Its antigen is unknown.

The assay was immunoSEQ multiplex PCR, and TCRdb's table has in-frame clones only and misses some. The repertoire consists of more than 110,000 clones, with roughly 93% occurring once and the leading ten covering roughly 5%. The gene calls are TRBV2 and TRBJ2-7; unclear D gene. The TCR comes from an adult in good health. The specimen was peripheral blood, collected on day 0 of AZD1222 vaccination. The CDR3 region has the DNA TGTGCCAGCAGTGTTGTCGTGGACTACGAGCAGTACTTC. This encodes CASSVVVDYEQYF.